This T cell receptor (beta chain) was recovered during a study of radiation and T cells in renal cell carcinoma. Treatment meaning: 15 Gy SBRT to primary tumor, nephrectomy 4 weeks later. Nephrectomy followed 15 Gy stereotactic body radiation by 4 weeks. By frequency in the sample, this clone is medium-sized. Germline lookup yields CDR1 KGHSH and CDR2 LQKENI. Between the trimmed V and J ends, which lost 1 base and 5 bases, there was a span of 8 bases. This CDR3 has 13 residues. Sequencing used immunoSEQ multiplex PCR; TCRdb keeps in-frame clones, though not all of them. The sample has around 9,200 clones; about 60% are singletons.

V and J are TRBV18 and TRBJ1-2; D is unclear. Material: tumor tissue, obtained from a patient whose treatment included radiotherapy and nephrectomy. The TCR was taken from a man aged 55 to 70 with renal cell carcinoma. The CDR3 DNA is TGTGCCAGCTCACCACAAGGGATATATGGCTACACCTTC. Translated: CASSPQGIYGYTF.